The source of this TCR beta chain is a study of cytomegalovirus exposure and HLA in healthy donors. Study details: Within the Caucasian-associated ancestry cluster were around four fifths of the approximately 390 genotyped donors. Study observations and caveats: Most TCR sequences were rare, but some public TCRs occurred in many donors. A later analysis reportedly found fewer N-insertions in an Asian-associated ancestry cluster than the roughly 730-donor mean. Later examination showed HLA-associated TCR beta chains had greater clonal expansion than equally common others.

Comments on this clone: Its antigen remains unidentified.

The V end was cut by 3 bases, the J end by 1 base, with 11 bases between. This CDR3 spans 15 amino acids. Germline assignment: CDR1 SGHRS and CDR2 YFSETQ. The PCR ran on 60 Vbeta and 13 Jbeta primers. Sequencing was performed with immunoSEQ multiplex PCR; in TCRdb, only in-frame clones are kept and a portion is missing. The sample lists tens of thousands of clones, 78% occurring once. The sequencing input was PBMCs. The TCR sequence derives from a female donor in good health and CMV-seronegative. The J gene is TRBJ1-5, the V gene TRBV5-1; the D gene is possibly TRBD1 (6 bases). The CDR3 is CASSSRGESNQPQHF. As DNA, the CDR3 is TGCGCCAGCAGCTCCAGGGGAGAGAGCAATCAGCCCCAGCATTTT.